This T cell receptor (beta chain) is drawn from a study of technical replicates of blood from four donors. Data came from immunoSEQ multiplex PCR; TCRdb stores just in-frame clones and leaves some out. The sample shows about 80,000 clones, about 94% of them seen only once. The CDR3 has 16 amino acids. The V gene's germline CDR1 is SNHLY and CDR2 FYNNEI. V was shortened by 6 bases and J by 0 bases, with 15 bases between the two germline ends. Sequencing was done on a sample of T cells isolated from PBMCs. This sequence was found in a human donor in good health. The gene calls are TRBV2 and TRBJ1-5, with D perhaps matching TRBD1 (6 bases). The CDR3 bases are TGTGCCAGCAGGGCCTTGAGGGGGTTTAGCAATCAGCCCCAGCATTTT. Translation: CASRALRGFSNQPQHF.